This T cell receptor beta chain derives from a study of T cell changes during pregnancy in multiple sclerosis. Assay used: immunoSEQ multiplex PCR; TCRdb lists only in-frame clones, some missing. Among roughly 110,000 clones, 91% were seen once, and the ten largest hold roughly 1.5%. Trimming removed 1 base from V and 7 bases from J; junction bases left unmatched: 9. Germline V gene sequence: CDR1 MGHRA, CDR2 YSYEKL. The CDR3 covers 16 residues. The clonotype originates from a female donor with multiple sclerosis, enrolled in a pregnancy study. The sample here was peripheral blood, taken before pregnancy. This chain connects TRBV4-1 to TRBJ2-1, with 8 bases aligning to TRBD1. CDR3 sequence: CASSQGRGQAINEQFF. CDR3 sequence (DNA): TGCGCCAGCAGCCAAGGTAGGGGACAGGCTATTAATGAGCAGTTCTTC.